The 2 T cell receptor beta chains below were found in one sample sequenced in a study of blood T cell repertoires in COVID-19. Here immunoSEQ multiplex PCR was the method, and the copy in TCRdb shows in-frame clones only, minus some. The data contain 56,000 or so clones, roughly 87% of them singletons. The sample consisted of peripheral blood. These receptors all come from a woman aged 60-75 years with COVID-19, enrolled during active disease.

The chain joins TRBV12-3 or TRBV12-4 to TRBJ2-5; possible D gene TRBD2, 6 bases. V lost 7 bases, J lost 7 bases, and 16 bases lay in between. The CDR3 covers 13 residues. The CDR3 loop reads CASTRRGRGTQYF. In nucleotides, the CDR3 is TGTGCCAGCACCCGGAGGGGCCGCGGGACCCAGTACTTC.

The V gene is TRBV28, the J gene TRBJ1-4, with D hard to call. Per the germline V gene, CDR1 is MDHEN and CDR2 is SYDVKM. V was trimmed by 4 bases and J by 7 bases, leaving 7 bases between them. This CDR3 has 12 amino acids. As DNA, the CDR3 is TGTGCCAGCAGTTGGCGGGGTGAAAAACTGTTTTTT. This sequence encodes CASSWRGEKLFF.